Below are 13 T cell receptor beta chains sequenced from a single sample in a study of blood T cell repertoires in COVID-19. The protocol was immunoSEQ multiplex PCR, while the TCRdb copy is restricted to in-frame clones and leaves out a portion. The sample consists of roughly 70,000 clones, 80% to 90% of them appearing once. The sequencing input was peripheral blood. These receptors were collected from a woman aged 45-65 years with active COVID-19.

The chain carries TRBV30 and TRBJ2-5; D might be TRBD1 (5 bases). V was trimmed by 0 bases and J by 4 bases, leaving 9 bases between them. This CDR3 contains 13 residues. Germline V lookup: CDR1 GTSNPN, CDR2 SVGIG (reference sequence). This CDR3 reads CAWSVATAETQYF. The CDR3 DNA is TGTGCCTGGAGTGTAGCGACAGCAGAGACCCAGTACTTC.

The V call is TRBV11-3, the J call TRBJ2-1; TRBD2 might be the D (5 bases). The CDR3 has 14 residues. V lost 0 bases, J lost 8 bases, and 11 bases lay in between. Germline CDR1 is SGHNT and CDR2 is YENEEA. The CDR3 bases are TGTGCCAGCAGCTTAGAAACTAGAGGTTATGAGCAGTTCTTC. It translates to CASSLETRGYEQFF.

The rearrangement joins TRBV5-1 to TRBJ2-5; the match to TRBD2 covers 7 bases. Germline V gives CDR1 SGHRS, CDR2 YFSETQ. V gave up 0 bases and J gave up 4 bases; unmatched junction bases: 3. The CDR3 has 14 residues. This chain's CDR3 is CASSLGTSRETQYF. The CDR3 DNA sequence: TGCGCCAGCAGCTTGGGGACTAGTAGAGAGACCCAGTACTTC.

The rearrangement joins TRBV7-6 to TRBJ2-1, with TRBD1 as a possible D gene (5 bases). The germline V and J ends were trimmed by 1 base and 0 bases, with 7 bases remaining between them. The length of the CDR3 is 15 residues. Germline V gene sequence: CDR1 SGHVS, CDR2 FNYEAQ. CDR3 DNA: TGTGCCAGCAGCTTAGGGGGCGGCTCCTACAATGAGCAGTTCTTC. This codes for CASSLGGGSYNEQFF.

V gene TRBV5-1 combines with J gene TRBJ2-7, with 9 bases matching TRBD1. Germline CDR1 and CDR2: SGHRS and YFSETQ. The J segment lost 5 bases and the V segment lost 4 bases, leaving 7 bases of the junction unmatched. The CDR3 loop spans 14 amino acids. The CDR3 loop reads CASSRDREPDEQYF. The CDR3 bases are TGCGCCAGCAGCCGGGACAGGGAGCCCGACGAGCAGTACTTC.

V is TRBV28 and J is TRBJ2-1; D remains ambiguous. V lost 7 bases to trimming and J lost 0 bases, with 13 bases between them. Germline CDR1 is MDHEN and CDR2 is SYDVKM. The CDR3 spans 15 residues. The CDR3 loop is CASIRQASSYNEQFF. The CDR3 nucleotides read TGTGCCAGCATTCGGCAGGCGAGCTCCTACAATGAGCAGTTCTTC.

The chain has TRBV11-2 and TRBJ2-5, with 10 bases fitting TRBD1. Germline assignment: CDR1 SGHAT and CDR2 FQNNGV. With 5 bases clipped from V and 2 bases from J, the junction kept 11 bases outside the gene matches. The CDR3 consists of 17 residues. The CDR3 reads CASSTYTGTGAQETQYF. CDR3 DNA: TGTGCCAGCAGCACCTATACCGGGACAGGGGCACAAGAGACCCAGTACTTC.

The gene calls are TRBV11-2 and TRBJ2-5; tentative D call: TRBD1 (6 bases). Germline CDR1 and CDR2: SGHAT and FQNNGV. This CDR3 is built from 15 residues. V shed 5 bases and J shed 2 bases, with 15 bases lying between them. CDR3 bases: TGTGCCAGCAGCCGTATTAACAGGGCGCAAGAGACCCAGTACTTC. Residues: CASSRINRAQETQYF.

This chain links TRBV6-5 with TRBJ2-5, with 8 bases that match TRBD1. V gave up 6 bases and J gave up 1 base; unmatched junction bases: 4. This CDR3 is 14 amino acids long. Germline V gene sequence: CDR1 MNHEY, CDR2 SVGAGI. CDR3 sequence reads: CASRPRGPQETQYF. Here the CDR3 DNA reads TGTGCCAGCAGGCCCAGGGGGCCCCAAGAGACCCAGTACTTC.

The rearrangement joins TRBV27 to TRBJ1-1; 7 positions match TRBD1. V shed 1 base and J 2 bases; nucleotides not matched to a gene: 10. Germline assignment: CDR1 MNHEY and CDR2 SMNVEV (reference sequence). The CDR3 is 17 amino acids. The CDR3 loop is CASSLYPFGGGNTEAFF. DNA for the CDR3: TGTGCCAGCAGTTTATACCCTTTCGGAGGGGGCAACACTGAAGCTTTCTTT.

CDR3 bases: TGCGCCAGCAGCCAAGATGTTTCGGGATTCCCTTACGAGCAGTACTTC. Its protein product is CASSQDVSGFPYEQYF. The chain recombines TRBV4-1 with TRBJ2-7, with TRBD2 as a possible D gene (5 bases). Germline CDR1 and CDR2: MGHRA and YSYEKL. CDR3 length equals 16 residues. Trimming took 0 bases from V and 4 from J, leaving 16 bases between them.

The chain employs TRBV12-3 or TRBV12-4 and TRBJ1-6, with D possibly TRBD1 on 5 matching bases. This CDR3 spans 13 amino acids. With 5 bases removed from V and 5 bases from J, the gap between germline ends came to 7 bases. This chain's CDR3 is CASSLQDNSPLHF. The CDR3 DNA is TGTGCCAGCAGTCTACAGGATAATTCACCCCTCCACTTT.

The chain links TRBV5-1 to TRBJ2-2; 7 nucleotides align to TRBD1. Trimming removed 1 base from V and 5 bases from J; junction bases left unmatched: 2. CDR3 size: 14 residues. Germline CDR1 and CDR2: SGHRS and YFSETQ. This chain's CDR3 is CASSLPTGTGELFF. CDR3 bases: TGCGCCAGCAGCTTGCCGACAGGGACCGGGGAGCTGTTTTTT.